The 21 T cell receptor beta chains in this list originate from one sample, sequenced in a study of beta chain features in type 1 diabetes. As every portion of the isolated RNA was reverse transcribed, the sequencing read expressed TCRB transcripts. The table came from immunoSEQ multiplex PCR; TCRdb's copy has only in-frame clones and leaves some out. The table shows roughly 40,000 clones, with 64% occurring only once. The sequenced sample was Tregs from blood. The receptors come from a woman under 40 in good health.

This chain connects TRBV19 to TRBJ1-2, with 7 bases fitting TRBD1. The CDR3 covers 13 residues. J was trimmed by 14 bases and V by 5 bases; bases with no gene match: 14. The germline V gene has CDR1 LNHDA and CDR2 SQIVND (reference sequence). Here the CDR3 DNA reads TGTGCCAGTAGTCTCCGTGGGACAGACGACAAAACCTTC. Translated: CASSLRGTDDKTF. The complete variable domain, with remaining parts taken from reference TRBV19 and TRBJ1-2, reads DGGITQSPKYLFRKEGQNVTLSCEQNLNHDAMYWYRQDPGQGLRLIYYSQIVNDFQKGDIAEGYSVSREKKESFPLTVTSAQKNPTAFYLCASSLRGTDDKTFGSGTRLTVV.

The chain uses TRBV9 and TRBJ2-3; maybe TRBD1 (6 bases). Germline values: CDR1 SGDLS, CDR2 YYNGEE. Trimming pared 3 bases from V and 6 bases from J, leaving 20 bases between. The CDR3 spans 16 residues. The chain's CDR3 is CASSGQTRMGADTQYF. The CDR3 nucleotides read TGTGCCAGCAGCGGACAAACACGGATGGGGGCGGATACGCAGTATTTT.

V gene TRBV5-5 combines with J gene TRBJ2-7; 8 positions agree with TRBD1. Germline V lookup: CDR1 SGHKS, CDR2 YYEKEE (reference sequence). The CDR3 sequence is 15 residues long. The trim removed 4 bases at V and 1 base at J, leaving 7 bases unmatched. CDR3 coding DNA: TGTGCCAGCAGCGGCGGACAGGGTGGGTCCTACGAGCAGTACTTC. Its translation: CASSGGQGGSYEQYF.

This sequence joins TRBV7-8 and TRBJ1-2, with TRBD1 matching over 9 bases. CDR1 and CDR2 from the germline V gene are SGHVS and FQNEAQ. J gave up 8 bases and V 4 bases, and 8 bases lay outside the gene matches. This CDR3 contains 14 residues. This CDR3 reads CASSSGQGTVGYTF. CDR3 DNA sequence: TGTGCCAGCAGCTCGGGACAGGGAACTGTGGGCTACACCTTC.

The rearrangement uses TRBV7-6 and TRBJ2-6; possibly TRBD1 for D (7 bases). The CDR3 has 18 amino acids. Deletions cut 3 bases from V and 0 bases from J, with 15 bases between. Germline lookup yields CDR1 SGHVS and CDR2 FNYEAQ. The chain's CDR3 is CASSFIAGGYSGANVLTF. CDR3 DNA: TGTGCCAGCAGCTTTATTGCAGGGGGGTACTCTGGGGCCAACGTCCTGACTTTC. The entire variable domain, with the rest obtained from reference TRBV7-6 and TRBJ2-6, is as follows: GAGVSQSPRYKVTKRGQDVALRCDPISGHVSLYWYRQALGQGPEFLTYFNYEAQQDKSGLPNDRFSAERPEGSISTLTIQRTEQRDSAMYRCASSFIAGGYSGANVLTFGAGSRLTVL.

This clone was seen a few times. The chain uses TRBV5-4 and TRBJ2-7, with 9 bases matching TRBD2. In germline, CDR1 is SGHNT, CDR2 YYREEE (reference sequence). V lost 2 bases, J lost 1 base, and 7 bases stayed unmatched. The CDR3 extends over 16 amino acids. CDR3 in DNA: TGTGCCAGCAGCTTCTCTATGACTAGCGGATCCTACGAGCAGTACTTC. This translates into CASSFSMTSGSYEQYF. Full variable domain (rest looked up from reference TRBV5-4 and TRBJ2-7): ETGVTQSPTHLIKTRGQQVTLRCSSQSGHNTVSWYQQALGQGPQFIFQYYREEENGRGNFPPRFSGLQFPNYSSELNVNALELDDSALYLCASSFSMTSGSYEQYFGPGTRLTVT.

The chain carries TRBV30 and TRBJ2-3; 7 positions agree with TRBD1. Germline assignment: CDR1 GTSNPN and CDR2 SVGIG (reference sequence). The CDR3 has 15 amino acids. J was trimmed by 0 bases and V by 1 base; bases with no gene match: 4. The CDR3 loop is CAWSAGTASTDTQYF. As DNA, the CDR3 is TGTGCCTGGAGTGCTGGGACAGCTAGCACAGATACGCAGTATTTT.

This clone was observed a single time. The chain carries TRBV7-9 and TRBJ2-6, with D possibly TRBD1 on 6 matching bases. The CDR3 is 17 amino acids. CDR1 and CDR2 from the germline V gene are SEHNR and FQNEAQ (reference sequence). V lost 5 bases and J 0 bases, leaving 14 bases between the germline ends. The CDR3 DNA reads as TGTGCCAGCAGCCCTGGACAGTTAAGCTCTGGGGCCAACGTCCTGACTTTC. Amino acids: CASSPGQLSSGANVLTF.

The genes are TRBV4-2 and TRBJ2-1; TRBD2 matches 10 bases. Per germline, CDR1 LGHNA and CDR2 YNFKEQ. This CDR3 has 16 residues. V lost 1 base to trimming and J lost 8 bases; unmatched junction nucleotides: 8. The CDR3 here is CASSQGRLAGVDEQFF. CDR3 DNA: TGTGCCAGCAGCCAAGGGAGGCTAGCGGGAGTGGATGAGCAGTTCTTC.

The CDR3 DNA reads TGTGCCAGCAGCCTTATCGGGTACGAGCAGTACTTC. It is translated as CASSLIGYEQYF. V usage is TRBV14 and J usage is TRBJ2-7; D remains unclear. In germline, CDR1 is SGHDN, CDR2 FVKESK. V lost 4 bases and J 4 bases, leaving 8 bases between the germline ends. This CDR3 has 12 residues.

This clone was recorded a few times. The CDR3 region is CAISDTRRGDTQYF. CDR3 DNA: TGTGCCATCAGTGACACCCGCAGGGGAGATACGCAGTATTTT. The genes are TRBV10-3 and TRBJ2-3, with a tentative D call TRBD1 (6 bases). The germline CDR1 and CDR2 sequences are ENHRY and SYGVKD. V was shortened by 3 bases and J by 5 bases, with 12 bases between the two germline ends. This CDR3 is built from 14 residues.

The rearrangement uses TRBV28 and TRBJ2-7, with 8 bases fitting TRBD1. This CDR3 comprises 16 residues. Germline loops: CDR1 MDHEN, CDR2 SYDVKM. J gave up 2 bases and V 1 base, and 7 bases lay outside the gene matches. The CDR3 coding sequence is TGTGCCAGCAGTTTATCCGGCCCGGGACAGGCCTACGAGCAGTACTTC. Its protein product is CASSLSGPGQAYEQYF. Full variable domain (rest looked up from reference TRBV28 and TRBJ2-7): DVKVTQSSRYLVKRTGEKVFLECVQDMDHENMFWYRQDPGLGLRLIYFSYDVKMKEKGDIPEGYSVSREKKERFSLILESASTNQTSMYLCASSLSGPGQAYEQYFGPGTRLTVT.

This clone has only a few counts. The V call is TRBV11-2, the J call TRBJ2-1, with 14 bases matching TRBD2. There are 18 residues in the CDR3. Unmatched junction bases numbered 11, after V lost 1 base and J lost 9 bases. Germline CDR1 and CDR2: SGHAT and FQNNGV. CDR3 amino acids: CASSLAWTSGRKLGEQFF. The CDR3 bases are TGTGCCAGCAGCTTAGCTTGGACTAGCGGGAGGAAGTTGGGTGAGCAGTTCTTC. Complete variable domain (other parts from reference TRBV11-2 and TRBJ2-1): EAGVAQSPRYKIIEKRQSVAFWCNPISGHATLYWYQQILGQGPKLLIQFQNNGVVDDSQLPKDRFSAERLKGVDSTLKIQPAKLEDSAVYLCASSLAWTSGRKLGEQFFGPGTRLTVL.

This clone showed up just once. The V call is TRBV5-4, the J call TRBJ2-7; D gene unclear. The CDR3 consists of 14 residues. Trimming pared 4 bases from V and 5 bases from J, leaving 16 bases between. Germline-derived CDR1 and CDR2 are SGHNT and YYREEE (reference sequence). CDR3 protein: CASSMTRVVDEQYF. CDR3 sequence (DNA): TGTGCCAGCAGCATGACCCGGGTCGTAGACGAGCAGTACTTC.

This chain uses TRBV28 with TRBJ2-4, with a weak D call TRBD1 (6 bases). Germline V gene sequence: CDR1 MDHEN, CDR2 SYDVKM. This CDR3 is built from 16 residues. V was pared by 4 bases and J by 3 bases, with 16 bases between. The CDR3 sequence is CASSSGHLLGKNIQYF. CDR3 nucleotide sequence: TGTGCCAGCAGTTCGGGACATTTGCTTGGCAAAAACATTCAGTACTTC.

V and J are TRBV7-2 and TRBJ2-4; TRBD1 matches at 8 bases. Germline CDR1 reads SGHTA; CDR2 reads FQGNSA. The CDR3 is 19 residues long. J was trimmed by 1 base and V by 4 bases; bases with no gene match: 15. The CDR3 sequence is CASSSFRKDRGIAKNIQYF. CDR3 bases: TGTGCCAGCAGCTCGTTCCGCAAAGACAGGGGAATTGCCAAAAACATTCAGTACTTC.

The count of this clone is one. CDR3 sequence (DNA): TGTGCCACCAGCAGAGACCCCCGACTAGGTGGCACAGATACGCAGTATTTT. Amino acid sequence: CATSRDPRLGGTDTQYF. The chain combines TRBV15 with TRBJ2-3; TRBD2 is a possible D gene (6 bases). The germline V gene has CDR1 LNHNV and CDR2 YYDKDF (reference sequence). V gave up 0 bases and J gave up 1 base, with 14 bases separating them. The CDR3 totals 17 residues.

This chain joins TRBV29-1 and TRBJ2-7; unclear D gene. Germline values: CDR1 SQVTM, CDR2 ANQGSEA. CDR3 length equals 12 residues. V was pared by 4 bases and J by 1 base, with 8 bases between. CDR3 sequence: CSVVLESYEQYF. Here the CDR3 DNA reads TGCAGCGTTGTGCTAGAGTCCTACGAGCAGTACTTC.

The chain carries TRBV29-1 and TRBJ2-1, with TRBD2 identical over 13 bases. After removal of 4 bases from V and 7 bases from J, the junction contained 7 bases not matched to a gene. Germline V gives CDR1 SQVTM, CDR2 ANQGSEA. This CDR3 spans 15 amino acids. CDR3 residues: CSVAHRLAGGNEQFF. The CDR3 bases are TGCAGCGTTGCCCACCGACTAGCGGGAGGAAATGAGCAGTTCTTC.

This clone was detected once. CDR3 sequence: CASSPGTDYGYTF. The CDR3 bases are TGTGCCAGCTCTCCCGGGACAGACTATGGCTACACCTTC. The V call is TRBV18, the J call TRBJ1-2; 7 nucleotides agree with TRBD1. The CDR3 has 13 residues. V shed 6 bases, J shed 3 bases, and the junction held 4 bases outside the gene matches. CDR1 is KGHSH and CDR2 is LQKENI in the germline V gene.

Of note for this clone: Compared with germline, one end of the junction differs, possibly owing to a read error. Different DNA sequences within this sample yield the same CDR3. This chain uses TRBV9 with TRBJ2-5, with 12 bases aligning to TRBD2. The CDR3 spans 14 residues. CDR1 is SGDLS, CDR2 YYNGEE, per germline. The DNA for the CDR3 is TGCGCCAGCAACAGACTAGCGGGAGAAGAGACCCAGTACTTC. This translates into CASNRLAGEETQYF.